Reported below is one T cell receptor (beta chain). Its antigen is unidentified. This specimen comes from a study of T cell repertoires in cytomegalovirus infection. Background on the study: Well-studied HLA-B-restricted CMV epitopes were used in the study alongside recently identified HLA-C-restricted ones. Study results and limitations: Carriers of CMV and the relevant HLA type were discriminated by public TCR beta frequency. The study found HLA-C-restricted CMV-specific TCR beta clonotypes dominating the ex vivo response.

Using its own MiXCR run on the reads, TCRdb lists one record per CDR3 protein. In the table there are roughly 730,000 distinct CDR3 sequences, 33% of which are singletons. This CDR3 is 12 amino acids long. The ends were cut back, 0 bases at V and 10 bases at J, with 7 bases in the middle. Germline CDR1 reads SGHDN; CDR2 reads FVKESK. The material was cultured PBMCs, obtained from culture after CMV antigen stimulation. The TCR originated in a human donor in good health (CMV status not recorded). Some clones in this sample may be carry-over from other donors' samples. This chain uses TRBV14 with TRBJ2-1; D remains unclear. The CDR3 DNA is TGTGCCAGCAGCCAAGATGGGTACGAGCAGTTCTTC. As protein: CASSQDGYEQFF.